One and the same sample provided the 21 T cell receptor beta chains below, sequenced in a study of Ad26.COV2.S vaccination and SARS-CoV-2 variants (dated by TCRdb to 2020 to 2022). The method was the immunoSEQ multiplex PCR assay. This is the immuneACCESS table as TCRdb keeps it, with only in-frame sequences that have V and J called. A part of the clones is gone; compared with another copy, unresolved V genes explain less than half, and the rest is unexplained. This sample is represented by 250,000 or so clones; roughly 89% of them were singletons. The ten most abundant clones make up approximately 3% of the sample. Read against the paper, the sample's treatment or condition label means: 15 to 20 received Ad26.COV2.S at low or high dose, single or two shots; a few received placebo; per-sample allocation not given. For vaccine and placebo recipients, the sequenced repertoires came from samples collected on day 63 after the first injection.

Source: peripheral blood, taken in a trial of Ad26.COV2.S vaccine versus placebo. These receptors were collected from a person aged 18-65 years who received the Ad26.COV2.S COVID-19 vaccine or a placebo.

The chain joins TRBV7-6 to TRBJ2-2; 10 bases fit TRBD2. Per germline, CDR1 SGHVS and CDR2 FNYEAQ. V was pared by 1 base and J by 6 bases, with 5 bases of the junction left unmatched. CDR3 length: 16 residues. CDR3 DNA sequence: TGTGCCAGCAGCTTAGTTCCTAGCGGGAGCCCCGGGGAGCTGTTTTTT. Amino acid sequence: CASSLVPSGSPGELFF.

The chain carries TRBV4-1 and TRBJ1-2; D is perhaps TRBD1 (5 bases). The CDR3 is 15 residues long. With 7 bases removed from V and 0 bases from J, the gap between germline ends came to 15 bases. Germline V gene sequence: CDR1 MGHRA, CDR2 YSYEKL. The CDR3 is CASNHPGEANYGYTF. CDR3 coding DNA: TGCGCCAGCAACCATCCGGGGGAAGCTAACTATGGCTACACCTTC.

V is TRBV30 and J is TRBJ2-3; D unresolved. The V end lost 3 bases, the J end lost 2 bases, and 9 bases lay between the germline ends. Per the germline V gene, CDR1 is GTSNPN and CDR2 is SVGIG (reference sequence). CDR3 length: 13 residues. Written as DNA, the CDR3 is TGTGCCTGGAGCGCGAAGTACACAGATACGCAGTATTTT. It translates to CAWSAKYTDTQYF.

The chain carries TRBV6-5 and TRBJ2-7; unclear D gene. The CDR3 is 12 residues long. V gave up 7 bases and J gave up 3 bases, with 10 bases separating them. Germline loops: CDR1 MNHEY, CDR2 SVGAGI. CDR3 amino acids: CASKKGLYEQYV. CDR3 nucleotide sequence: TGTGCCAGCAAAAAGGGTCTCTACGAGCAGTACGTC.

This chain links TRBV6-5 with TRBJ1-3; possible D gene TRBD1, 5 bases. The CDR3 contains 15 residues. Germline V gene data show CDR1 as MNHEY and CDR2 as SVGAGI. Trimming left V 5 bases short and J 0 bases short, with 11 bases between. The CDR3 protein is CASSRTGVSGNTIYF. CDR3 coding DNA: TGTGCCAGCAGTCGCACAGGAGTCTCTGGAAACACCATATATTTT.

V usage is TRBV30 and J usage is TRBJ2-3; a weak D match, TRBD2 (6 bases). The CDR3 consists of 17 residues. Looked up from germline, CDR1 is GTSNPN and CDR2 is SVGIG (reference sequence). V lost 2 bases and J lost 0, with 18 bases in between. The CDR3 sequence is CAWSLGTGVLSTDTQYF. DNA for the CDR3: TGTGCCTGGAGTCTCGGTACGGGAGTACTGAGCACAGATACGCAGTATTTT.

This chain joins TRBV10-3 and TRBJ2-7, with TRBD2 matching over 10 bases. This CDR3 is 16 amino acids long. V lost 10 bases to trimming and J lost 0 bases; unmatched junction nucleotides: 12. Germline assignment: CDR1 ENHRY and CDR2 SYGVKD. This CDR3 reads CATVGLSGGVSYEQYF. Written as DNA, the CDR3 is TGTGCCACCGTAGGACTAAGCGGGGGGGTCTCCTACGAGCAGTACTTC.

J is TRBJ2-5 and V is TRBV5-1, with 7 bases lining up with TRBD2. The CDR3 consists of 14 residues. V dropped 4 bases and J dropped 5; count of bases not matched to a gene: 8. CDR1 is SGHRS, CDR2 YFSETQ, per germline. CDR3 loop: CASSPAGERETQYF. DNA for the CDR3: TGCGCCAGCAGCCCCGCGGGGGAAAGGGAGACCCAGTACTTC.

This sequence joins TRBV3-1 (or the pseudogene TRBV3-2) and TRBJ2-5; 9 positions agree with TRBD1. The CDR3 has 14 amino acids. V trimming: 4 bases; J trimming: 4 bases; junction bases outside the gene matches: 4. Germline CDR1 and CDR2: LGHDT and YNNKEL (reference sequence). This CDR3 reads CASSRGTGRETQYF. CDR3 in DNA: TGTGCCAGCAGCCGAGGGACAGGGAGAGAGACCCAGTACTTC.

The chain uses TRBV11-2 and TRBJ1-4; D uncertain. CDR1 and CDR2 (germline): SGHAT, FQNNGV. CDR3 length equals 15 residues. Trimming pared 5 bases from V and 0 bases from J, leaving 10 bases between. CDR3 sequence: CASSPRAATNEKLFF. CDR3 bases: TGTGCCAGCAGCCCCCGGGCAGCAACTAATGAAAAACTGTTTTTT.

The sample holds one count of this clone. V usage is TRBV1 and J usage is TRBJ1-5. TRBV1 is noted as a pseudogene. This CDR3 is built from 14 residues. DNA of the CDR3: TGCACCAGCAGCCACGGGGAAGTTGATCAGCCCCAGCATTTT. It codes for CTSSHGEVDQPQHF.

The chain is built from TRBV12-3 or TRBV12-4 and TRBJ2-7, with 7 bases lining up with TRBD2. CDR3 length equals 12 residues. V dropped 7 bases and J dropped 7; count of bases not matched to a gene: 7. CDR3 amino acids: CASTLAGVEQYF. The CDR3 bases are TGTGCCAGCACGCTGGCGGGGGTTGAGCAGTACTTC.

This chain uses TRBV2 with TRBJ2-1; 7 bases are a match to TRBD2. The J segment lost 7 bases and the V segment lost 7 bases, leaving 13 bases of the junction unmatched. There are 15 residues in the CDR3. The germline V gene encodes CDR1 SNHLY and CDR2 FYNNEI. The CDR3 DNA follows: TGTGCCAGCACTGCGTCGGCAGCGGGGAGGAATGAGCAGTTCTTC. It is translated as CASTASAAGRNEQFF.

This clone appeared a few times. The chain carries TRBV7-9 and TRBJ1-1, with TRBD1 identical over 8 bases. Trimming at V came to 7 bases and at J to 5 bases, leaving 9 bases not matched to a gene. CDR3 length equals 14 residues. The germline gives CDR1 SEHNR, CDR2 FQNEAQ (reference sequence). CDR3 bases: TGTGCCAGCACCCCGAACAGGGGGAGGACTGAAGCTTTCTTT. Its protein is CASTPNRGRTEAFF.

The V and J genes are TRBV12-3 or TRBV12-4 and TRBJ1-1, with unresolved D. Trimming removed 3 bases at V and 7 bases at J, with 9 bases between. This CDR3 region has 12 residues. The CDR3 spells CASSFDGREAFF. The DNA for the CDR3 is TGTGCCAGCAGTTTTGACGGTCGTGAAGCTTTCTTT.

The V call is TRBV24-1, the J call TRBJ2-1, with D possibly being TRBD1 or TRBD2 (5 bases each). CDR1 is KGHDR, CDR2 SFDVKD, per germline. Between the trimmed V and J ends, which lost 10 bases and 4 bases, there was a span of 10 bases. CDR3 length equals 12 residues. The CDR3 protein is CATMGPYNEQFF. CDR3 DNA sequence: TGTGCCACAATGGGACCATACAATGAGCAGTTCTTC.

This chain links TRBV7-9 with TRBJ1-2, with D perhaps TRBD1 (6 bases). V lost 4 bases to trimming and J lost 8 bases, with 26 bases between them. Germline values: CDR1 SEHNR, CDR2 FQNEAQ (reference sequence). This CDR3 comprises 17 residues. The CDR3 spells CASSSHTLNTGSEGYTF. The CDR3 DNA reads TGTGCCAGCAGCTCCCACACCTTGAATACAGGGAGCGAAGGCTACACCTTC.

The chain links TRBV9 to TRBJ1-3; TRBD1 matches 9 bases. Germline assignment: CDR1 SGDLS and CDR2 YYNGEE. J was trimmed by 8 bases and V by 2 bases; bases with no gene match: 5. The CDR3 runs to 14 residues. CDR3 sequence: CASSVGQGRHTIYF. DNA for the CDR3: TGTGCCAGCAGCGTGGGACAGGGCAGACACACCATATATTTT.

Here the CDR3 DNA reads TGCAGCGTTGGGCCCCCAGGATCCTCGGGGGGTGAGCAGTTCTTC. Its translation is CSVGPPGSSGGEQFF. The J gene is TRBJ2-1, the V gene TRBV29-1; 7 bases are a match to TRBD2. This CDR3 region has 15 residues. Germline V lookup: CDR1 SQVTM, CDR2 ANQGSEA. The ends lost 4 bases at V and 9 bases at J; junction bases unmatched: 15.

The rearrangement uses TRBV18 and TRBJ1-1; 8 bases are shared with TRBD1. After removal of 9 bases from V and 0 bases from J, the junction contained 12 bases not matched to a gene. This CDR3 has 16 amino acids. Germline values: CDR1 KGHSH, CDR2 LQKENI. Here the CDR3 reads CASLLDRGRMNTEAFF. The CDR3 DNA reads TGTGCCAGTCTACTCGACAGGGGACGAATGAACACTGAAGCTTTCTTT.

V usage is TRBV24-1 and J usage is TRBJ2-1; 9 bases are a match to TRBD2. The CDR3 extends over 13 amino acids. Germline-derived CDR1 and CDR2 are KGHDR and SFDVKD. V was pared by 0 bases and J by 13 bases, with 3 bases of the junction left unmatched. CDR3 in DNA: TGTGCCACCAGTGATTTGACTAGCGGGCGTCAGTTCTTC. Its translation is CATSDLTSGRQFF.